Given below is one T cell receptor beta chain in context. Antigen: not known. The data were taken from a study of T-cell reconstitution after alpha-beta-depleted transplantation in children. Overall study findings and caveats: Several patients had high TCRbeta diversity at day 60; it came from surviving recipient T cells and thymic progenitors. Newly generated T cells supplied most T-cell counts and diversity one year post-transplant. Reportedly, alpha-beta T cells present about two months post-transplant originated from several hundred expanded clones of graft origin.

V was pared by 5 bases and J by 5 bases, with 15 bases between. This CDR3 is 14 amino acids long. Germline loops: CDR1 SGHTA, CDR2 FQGNSA. The authors prepared the TCRbeta library with unique molecular identifiers. One entry per CDR3 protein, called by TCRdb with MiXCR from the PCR reads. The data hold about 600,000 distinct CDR3 sequences, with 10% to 15% observed a single time. This specimen consisted of PBMCs, mostly from graft donor cells, obtained 360 days after TCRalphabeta/CD19-depleted stem cell transplant. The receptor was derived from a male patient younger than 18 who had a stem cell transplant for acute myeloid leukemia, so the T cells may come from the graft donor. The chain carries TRBV7-2 and TRBJ1-1, with D possibly being TRBD1 (6 bases). CDR3 loop: CASSIIRGRTEAFF. The CDR3 nucleotides are TGTGCCAGCAGCATCATCAGGGGTAGGACTGAAGCTTTCTTT.